This T cell receptor (beta chain) was documented in a study of blood T cell repertoires in COVID-19. Turning to the study itself: COVID-19 samples collected from the United States, Italy and Spain covered acute and convalescent phases. T cells, B-cell-depleted T cells, or PBMCs supplied cDNA or gDNA.

This CDR3 has 16 residues. Trimming cost V 5 bases and J 1 base; bases outside gene matches: 9. Germline V CDR1 and CDR2: SNHLY, FYNNEI. This clone was seen only a few times. Patients of the Seattle cohort, enrolled during active infection, were followed longitudinally. Original methodology: Amplified reference gene primers provided the basis for estimating nucleated cell counts. Clones were sequenced by immunoSEQ multiplex PCR, and TCRdb holds only the in-frame ones, with some missing. The V and J calls and clone size were taken over from that table, and D and trimming were inferred from the DNA. Seen here are roughly 120,000 clones, 85% to 90% observed once, and the top ten hold about 6.1%.

This sequence originates from a woman between 55 and 75 years old with COVID-19, enrolled during active disease. V is TRBV2 and J is TRBJ1-2, with 8 bases that match TRBD1. The specimen was peripheral blood. CDR3 residues: CASSLDRVRRNYGYTF. CDR3 bases: TGTGCCAGCAGTCTGGACAGGGTTAGGCGTAACTATGGCTACACCTTC.